The entry below gives a single TCR beta chain sequence along with its context. This sample stems from a study of blood T cell repertoires in COVID-19. The CDR3 totals 14 residues. Trimming removed 1 base at V and 0 bases at J, with 7 bases between. CDR1 is LGHNT and CDR2 is FRNRAP in the germline V gene. Using immunoSEQ multiplex PCR, the repertoire was profiled, and TCRdb retains in-frame clones only, with some absent. The sample lists around 170,000 clones, 84% occurring once. This TCR came from a man aged 50 to 59 who had recovered from COVID-19. The specimen was PBMCs or T cells enriched from blood (not recorded which). This chain connects TRBV12-5 to TRBJ2-7; D gene ambiguous. The CDR3 reads CASGLDGYSYEQYF. DNA of the CDR3: TGTGCTAGTGGTTTGGACGGTTACTCCTACGAGCAGTACTTC. Full variable domain (missing parts from reference TRBV12-5 and TRBJ2-7): DARVTQTPRHKVTEMGQEVTMRCQPILGHNTVFWYRQTMMQGLELLAYFRNRAPLDDSGMPKDRFSAEMPDATLATLKIQPSEPRDSAVYFCASGLDGYSYEQYFGPGTRLTVT.